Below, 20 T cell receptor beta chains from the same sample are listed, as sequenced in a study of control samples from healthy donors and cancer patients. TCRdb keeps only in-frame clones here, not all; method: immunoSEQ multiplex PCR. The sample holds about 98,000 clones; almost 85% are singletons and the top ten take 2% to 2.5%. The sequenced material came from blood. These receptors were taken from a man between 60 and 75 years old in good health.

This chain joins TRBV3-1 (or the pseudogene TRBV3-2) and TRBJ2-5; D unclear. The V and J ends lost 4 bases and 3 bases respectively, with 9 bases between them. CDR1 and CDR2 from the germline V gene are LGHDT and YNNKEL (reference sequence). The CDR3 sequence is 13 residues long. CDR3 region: CASSRGREETQYF. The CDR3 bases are TGTGCCAGCAGCCGTGGAAGAGAAGAGACCCAGTACTTC.

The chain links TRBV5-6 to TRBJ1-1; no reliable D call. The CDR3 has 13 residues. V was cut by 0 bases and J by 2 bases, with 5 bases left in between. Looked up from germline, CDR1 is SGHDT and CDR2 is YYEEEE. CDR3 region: CASSLGANTEAFF. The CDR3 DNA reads TGTGCCAGCAGCTTGGGTGCTAACACTGAAGCTTTCTTT.

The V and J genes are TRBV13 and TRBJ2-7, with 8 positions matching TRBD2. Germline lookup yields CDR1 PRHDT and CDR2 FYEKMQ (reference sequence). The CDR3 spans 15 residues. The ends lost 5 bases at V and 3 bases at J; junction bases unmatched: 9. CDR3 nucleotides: TGTGCCAGCAGCCGGGGGGGCGCCGGGGTCTACGAGCAGTACTTC. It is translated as CASSRGGAGVYEQYF. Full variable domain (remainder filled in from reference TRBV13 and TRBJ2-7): AAGVIQSPRHLIKEKRETATLKCYPIPRHDTVYWYQQGPGQDPQFLISFYEKMQSDKGSIPDRFSAQQFSDYHSELNMSSLELGDSALYFCASSRGGAGVYEQYFGPGTRLTVT.

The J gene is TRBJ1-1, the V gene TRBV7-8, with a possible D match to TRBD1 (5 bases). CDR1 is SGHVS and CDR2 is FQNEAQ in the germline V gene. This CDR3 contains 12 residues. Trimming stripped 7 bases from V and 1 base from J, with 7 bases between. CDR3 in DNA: TGTGCCAGCAATCAGGGGAACACTGAAGCTTTCTTT. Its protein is CASNQGNTEAFF.

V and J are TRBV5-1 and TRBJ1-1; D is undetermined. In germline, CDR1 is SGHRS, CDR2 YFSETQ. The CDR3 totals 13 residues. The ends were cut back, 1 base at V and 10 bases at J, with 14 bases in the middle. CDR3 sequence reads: CASSLSGLSPAFF. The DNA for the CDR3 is TGCGCCAGCAGCTTGTCTGGTCTGAGTCCAGCTTTCTTT. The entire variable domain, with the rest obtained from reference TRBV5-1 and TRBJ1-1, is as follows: KAGVTQTPRYLIKTRGQQVTLSCSPISGHRSVSWYQQTPGQGLQFLFEYFSETQRNKGNFPGRFSGRQFSNSRSEMNVSTLELGDSALYLCASSLSGLSPAFFGQGTRLTVV.

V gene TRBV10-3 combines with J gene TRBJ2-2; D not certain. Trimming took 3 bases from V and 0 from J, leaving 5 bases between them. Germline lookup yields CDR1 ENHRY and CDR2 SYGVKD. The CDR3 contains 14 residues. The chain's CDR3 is CAISDSANTGELFF. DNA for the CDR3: TGTGCCATCAGTGACAGCGCGAACACCGGGGAGCTGTTTTTT.

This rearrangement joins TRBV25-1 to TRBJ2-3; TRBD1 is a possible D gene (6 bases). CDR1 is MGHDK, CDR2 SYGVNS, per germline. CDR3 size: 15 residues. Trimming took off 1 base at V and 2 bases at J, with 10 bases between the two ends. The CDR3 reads CASSEFRGPTDTQYF. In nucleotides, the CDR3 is TGTGCCAGCAGTGAATTCAGGGGACCCACAGATACGCAGTATTTT.

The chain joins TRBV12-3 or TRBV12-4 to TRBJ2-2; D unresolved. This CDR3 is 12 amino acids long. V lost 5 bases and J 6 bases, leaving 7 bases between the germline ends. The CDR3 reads CASSPWAGELFF. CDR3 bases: TGTGCCAGCAGTCCGTGGGCCGGGGAGCTGTTTTTT.

CDR3 DNA sequence: TGTGCCAGCAGTGATAGGGGGAACAATCAGCCCCAGCATTTT. Translated, it gives CASSDRGNNQPQHF. This chain uses TRBV6-1 with TRBJ1-5; possible D gene TRBD1, 6 bases. V lost 3 bases and J 3 bases, leaving 9 bases between the germline ends. CDR1 and CDR2 from the germline V gene are MNHNS and SASEGT. CDR3 size: 14 residues.

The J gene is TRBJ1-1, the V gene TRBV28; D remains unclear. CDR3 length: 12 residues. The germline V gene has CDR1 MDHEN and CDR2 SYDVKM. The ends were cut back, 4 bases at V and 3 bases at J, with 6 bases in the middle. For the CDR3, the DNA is TGTGCCAGCAGTTCCCTATACACTGAAGCTTTCTTT. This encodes CASSSLYTEAFF. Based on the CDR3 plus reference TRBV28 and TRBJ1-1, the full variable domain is DVKVTQSSRYLVKRTGEKVFLECVQDMDHENMFWYRQDPGLGLRLIYFSYDVKMKEKGDIPEGYSVSREKKERFSLILESASTNQTSMYLCASSSLYTEAFFGQGTRLTVV.

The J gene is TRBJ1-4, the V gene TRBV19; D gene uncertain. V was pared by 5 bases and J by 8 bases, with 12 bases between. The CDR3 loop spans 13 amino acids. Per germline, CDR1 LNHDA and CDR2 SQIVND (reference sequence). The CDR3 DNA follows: TGTGCCAGTAGTGTACGGATGGAGGAAAAACTGTTTTTT. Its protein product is CASSVRMEEKLFF.

The CDR3 nucleotides read TGTGCCAGCAGCTCGAGAGGGGGGACAGGGACTTTCTTT. Translating it yields CASSSRGGTGTFF. The chain joins TRBV7-2 to TRBJ1-1; 9 bases are shared with TRBD1. The CDR3 runs to 13 residues. The V segment lost 4 bases and the J segment 12 bases; nucleotides outside the gene matches: 9. Germline loops: CDR1 SGHTA, CDR2 FQGNSA. Together with reference TRBV7-2 and TRBJ1-1, the CDR3 gives the full variable domain: GAGVSQSPSNKVTEKGKDVELRCDPISGHTALYWYRQSLGQGLEFLIYFQGNSAPDKSGLPSDRFSAERTGGSVSTLTIQRTQQEDSAVYLCASSSRGGTGTFFGQGTRLTVV.

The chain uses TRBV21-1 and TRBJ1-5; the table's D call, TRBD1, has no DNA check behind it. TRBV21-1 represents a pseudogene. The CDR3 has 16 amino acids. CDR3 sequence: CASSKWTGTSPQPQHF. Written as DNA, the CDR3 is TGTGCCAGCAGCAAATGGACCGGGACATCTCCGCAGCCCCAGCATTTT.

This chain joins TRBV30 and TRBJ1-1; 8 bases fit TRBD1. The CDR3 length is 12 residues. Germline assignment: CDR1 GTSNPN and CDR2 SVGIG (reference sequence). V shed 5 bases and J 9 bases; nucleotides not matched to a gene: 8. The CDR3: CAWSDQGAQAFF. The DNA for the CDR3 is TGTGCCTGGTCTGATCAGGGGGCGCAAGCTTTCTTT.

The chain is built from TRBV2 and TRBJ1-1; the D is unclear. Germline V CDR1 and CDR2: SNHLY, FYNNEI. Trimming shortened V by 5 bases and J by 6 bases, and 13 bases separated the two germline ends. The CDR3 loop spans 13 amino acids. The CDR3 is CASSPQIVSEAFF. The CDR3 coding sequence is TGTGCCAGCAGTCCTCAAATTGTCTCTGAAGCTTTCTTT.

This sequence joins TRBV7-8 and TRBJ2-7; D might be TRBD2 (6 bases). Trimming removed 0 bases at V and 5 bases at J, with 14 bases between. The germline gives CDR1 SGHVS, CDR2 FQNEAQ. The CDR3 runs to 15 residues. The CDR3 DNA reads TGTGCCAGCAGCTTAGCAAGGGCCTGGGGGGACGAGCAGTACTTC. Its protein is CASSLARAWGDEQYF.

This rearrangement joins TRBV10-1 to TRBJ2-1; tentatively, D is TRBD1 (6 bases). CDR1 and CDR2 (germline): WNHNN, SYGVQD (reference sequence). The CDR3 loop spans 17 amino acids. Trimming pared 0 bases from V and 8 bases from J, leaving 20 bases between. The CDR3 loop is CASSESSTIRGIDEQFF. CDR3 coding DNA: TGCGCCAGCAGTGAGTCGAGTACTATTAGGGGGATCGATGAGCAGTTCTTC.

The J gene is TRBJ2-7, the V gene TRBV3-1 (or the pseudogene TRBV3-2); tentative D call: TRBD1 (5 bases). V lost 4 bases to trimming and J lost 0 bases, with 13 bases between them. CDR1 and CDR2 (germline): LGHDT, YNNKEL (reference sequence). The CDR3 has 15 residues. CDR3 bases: TGTGCCAGCAGCCCCCTAACAGGTATCTCCTACGAGCAGTACTTC. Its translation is CASSPLTGISYEQYF.

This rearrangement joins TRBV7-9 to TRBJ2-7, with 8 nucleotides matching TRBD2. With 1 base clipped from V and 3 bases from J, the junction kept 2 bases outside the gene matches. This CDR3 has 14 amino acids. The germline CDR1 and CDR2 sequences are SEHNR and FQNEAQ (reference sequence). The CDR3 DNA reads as TGTGCCAGCAGCTTAGGGGGACTAGTCTACGAGCAGTACTTC. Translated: CASSLGGLVYEQYF. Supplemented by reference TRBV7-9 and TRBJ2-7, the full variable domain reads DTGVSQNPRHKITKRGQNVTFRCDPISEHNRLYWYRQTLGQGPEFLTYFQNEAQLEKSRLLSDRFSAERPKGSFSTLEIQRTEQGDSAMYLCASSLGGLVYEQYFGPGTRLTVT.

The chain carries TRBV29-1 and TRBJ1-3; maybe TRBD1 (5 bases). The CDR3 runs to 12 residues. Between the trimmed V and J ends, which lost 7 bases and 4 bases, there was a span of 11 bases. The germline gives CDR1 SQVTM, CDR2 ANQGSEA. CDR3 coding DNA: TGCAGCGCCGGGACGGAAGGAAACACCATATATTTT. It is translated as CSAGTEGNTIYF. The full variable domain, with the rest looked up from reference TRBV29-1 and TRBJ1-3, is SAVISQKPSRDICQRGTSLTIQCQVDSQVTMMFWYRQQPGQSLTLIATANQGSEATYESGFVIDKFPISRPNLTFSTLTVSNMSPEDSSIYLCSAGTEGNTIYFGEGSWLTVV.